This TCR beta chain was identified in a study of CD8 T cells in ankylosing spondylitis. Looked up from germline, CDR1 is SGHAT and CDR2 is FQNNGV. Trimming removed 4 bases from V and 0 bases from J, with 13 bases in between. This CDR3 spans 15 amino acids. TCRdb re-analysed the 5' RACE reads in MiXCR, keeping a single row per CDR3 protein. The table lists more than 150,000 distinct CDR3 sequences, more than 9% of them singletons. The chain is built from TRBV11-2 and TRBJ2-7; D call uncertain. This sequence originates from a male donor with ankylosing spondylitis or in good health (not recorded which). Sequenced sample: blood, either unsorted or a sorted T cell fraction (not recorded which). In DNA form, the CDR3 reads TGTGCCAGCAGCTCCCCGGACCGAAGCTCCTACGAGCAGTACTTC. This codes for CASSSPDRSSYEQYF.